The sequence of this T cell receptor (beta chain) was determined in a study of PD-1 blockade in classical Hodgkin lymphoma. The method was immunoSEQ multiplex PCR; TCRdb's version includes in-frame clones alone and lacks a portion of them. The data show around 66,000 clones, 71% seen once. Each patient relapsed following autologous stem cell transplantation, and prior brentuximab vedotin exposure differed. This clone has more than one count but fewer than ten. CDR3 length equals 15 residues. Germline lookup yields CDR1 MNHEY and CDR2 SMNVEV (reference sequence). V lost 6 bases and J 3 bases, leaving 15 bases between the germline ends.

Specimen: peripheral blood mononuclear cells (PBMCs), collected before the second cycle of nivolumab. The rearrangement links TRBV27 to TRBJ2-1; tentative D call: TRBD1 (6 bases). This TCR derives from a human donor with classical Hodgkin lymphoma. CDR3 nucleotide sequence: TGTGCCAGCAGCTCGACCGGGACACACTACAATGAGCAGTTCTTC. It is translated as CASSSTGTHYNEQFF.